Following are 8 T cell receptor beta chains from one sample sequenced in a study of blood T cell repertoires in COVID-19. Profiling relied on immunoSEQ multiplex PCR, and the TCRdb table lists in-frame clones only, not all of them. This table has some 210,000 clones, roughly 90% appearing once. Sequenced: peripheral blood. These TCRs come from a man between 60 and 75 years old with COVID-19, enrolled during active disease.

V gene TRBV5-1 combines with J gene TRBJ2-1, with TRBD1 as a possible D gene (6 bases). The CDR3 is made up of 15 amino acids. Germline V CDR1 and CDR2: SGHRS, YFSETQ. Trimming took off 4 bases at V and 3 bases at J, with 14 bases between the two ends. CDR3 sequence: CASSPSGASYNEQFF. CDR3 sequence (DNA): TGCGCCAGCAGCCCATCAGGGGCGAGCTACAATGAGCAGTTCTTC. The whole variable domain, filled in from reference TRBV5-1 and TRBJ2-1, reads KAGVTQTPRYLIKTRGQQVTLSCSPISGHRSVSWYQQTPGQGLQFLFEYFSETQRNKGNFPGRFSGRQFSNSRSEMNVSTLELGDSALYLCASSPSGASYNEQFFGPGTRLTVL.

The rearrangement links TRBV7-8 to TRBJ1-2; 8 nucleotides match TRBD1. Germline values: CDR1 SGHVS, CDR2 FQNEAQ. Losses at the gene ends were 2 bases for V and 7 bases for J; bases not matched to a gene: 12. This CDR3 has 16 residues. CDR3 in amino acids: CASSLMVGQGAVGYTF. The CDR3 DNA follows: TGTGCCAGCAGCTTAATGGTCGGGCAGGGGGCGGTTGGCTACACCTTC.

CDR3 nucleotide sequence: TGTGCCAGCGGGGACAGAAACTATGGCTACACCTTC. Its protein is CASGDRNYGYTF. The chain uses TRBV5-8 and TRBJ1-2, with TRBD1 identical over 7 bases. The V gene's germline CDR1 is SGHTS and CDR2 YDEGEE. The CDR3 is 12 amino acids. The V segment lost 7 bases and the J segment 2 bases; nucleotides outside the gene matches: 2.

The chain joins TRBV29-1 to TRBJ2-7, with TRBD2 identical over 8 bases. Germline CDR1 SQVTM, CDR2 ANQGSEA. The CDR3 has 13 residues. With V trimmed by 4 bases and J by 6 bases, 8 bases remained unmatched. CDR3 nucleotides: TGCAGCGTTGGGGAGCCCGCGGGAGGCGAGCAGTACTTC. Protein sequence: CSVGEPAGGEQYF.

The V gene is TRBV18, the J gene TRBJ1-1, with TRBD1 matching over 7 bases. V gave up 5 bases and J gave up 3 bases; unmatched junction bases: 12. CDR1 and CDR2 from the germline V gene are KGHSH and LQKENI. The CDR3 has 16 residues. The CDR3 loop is CASSKKPGTADTEAFF. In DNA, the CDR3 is TGTGCCAGCTCAAAGAAACCCGGGACAGCGGACACTGAAGCTTTCTTT.

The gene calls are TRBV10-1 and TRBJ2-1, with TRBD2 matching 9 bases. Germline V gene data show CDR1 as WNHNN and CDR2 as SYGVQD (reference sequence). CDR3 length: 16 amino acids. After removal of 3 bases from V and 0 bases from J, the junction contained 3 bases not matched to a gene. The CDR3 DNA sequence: TGCGCCAGCAGTGATAGCGGGGGACCCTCCTACAATGAGCAGTTCTTC. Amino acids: CASSDSGGPSYNEQFF.

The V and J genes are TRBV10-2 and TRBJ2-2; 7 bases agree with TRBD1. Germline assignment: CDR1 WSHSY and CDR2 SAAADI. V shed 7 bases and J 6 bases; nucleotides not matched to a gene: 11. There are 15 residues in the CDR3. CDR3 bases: TGCGCCAGCAAGGGAAGGCAGGGGGTGGCCGGGGAGCTGTTTTTT. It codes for CASKGRQGVAGELFF.

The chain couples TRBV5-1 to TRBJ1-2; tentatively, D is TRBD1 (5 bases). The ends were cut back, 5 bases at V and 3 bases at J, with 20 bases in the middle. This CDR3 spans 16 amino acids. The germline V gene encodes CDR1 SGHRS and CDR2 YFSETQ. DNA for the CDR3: TGCGCCAGCAGACGGGGGGACGAAGGTTTAGACTATGGCTACACCTTC. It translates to CASRRGDEGLDYGYTF.